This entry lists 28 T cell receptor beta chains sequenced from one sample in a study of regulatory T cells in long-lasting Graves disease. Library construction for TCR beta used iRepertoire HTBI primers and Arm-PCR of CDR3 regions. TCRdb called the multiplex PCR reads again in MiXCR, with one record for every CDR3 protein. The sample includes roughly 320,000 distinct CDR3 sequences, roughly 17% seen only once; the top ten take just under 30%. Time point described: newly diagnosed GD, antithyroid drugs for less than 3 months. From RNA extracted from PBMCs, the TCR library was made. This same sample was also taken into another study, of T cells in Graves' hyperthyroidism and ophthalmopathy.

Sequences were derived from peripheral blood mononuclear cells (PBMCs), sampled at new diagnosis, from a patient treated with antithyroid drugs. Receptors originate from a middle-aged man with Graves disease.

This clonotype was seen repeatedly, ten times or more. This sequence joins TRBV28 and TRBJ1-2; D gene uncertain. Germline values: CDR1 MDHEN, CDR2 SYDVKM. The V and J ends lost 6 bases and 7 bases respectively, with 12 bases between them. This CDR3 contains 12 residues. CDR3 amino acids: CASSNPGGGYTF. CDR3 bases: TGTGCCAGCAGCAATCCTGGTGGTGGCTACACCTTC.

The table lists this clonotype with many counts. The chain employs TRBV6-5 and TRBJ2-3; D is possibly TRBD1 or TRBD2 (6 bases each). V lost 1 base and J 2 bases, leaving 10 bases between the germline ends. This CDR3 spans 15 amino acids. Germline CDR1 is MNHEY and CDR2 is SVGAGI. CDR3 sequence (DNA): TGTGCCAGCAGTTACTACGGGGGCCCCACAGATACGCAGTATTTT. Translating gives CASSYYGGPTDTQYF.

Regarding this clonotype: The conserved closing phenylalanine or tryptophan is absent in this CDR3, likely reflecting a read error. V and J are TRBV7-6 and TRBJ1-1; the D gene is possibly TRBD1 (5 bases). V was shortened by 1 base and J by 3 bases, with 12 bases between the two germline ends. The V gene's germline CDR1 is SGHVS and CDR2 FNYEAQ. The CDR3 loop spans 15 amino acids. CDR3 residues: CASSLGLPGDTEAFL. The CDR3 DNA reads TGTGCCAGCAGCTTAGGGCTCCCGGGGGACACTGAAGCTTTCCTT.

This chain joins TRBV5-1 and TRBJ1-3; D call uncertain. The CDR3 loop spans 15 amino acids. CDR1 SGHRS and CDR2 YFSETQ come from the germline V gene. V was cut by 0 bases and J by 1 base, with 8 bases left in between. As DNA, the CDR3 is TGCGCCAGCAGCTTGGCCTTCACTTCTGGAAACACCATATATTTT. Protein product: CASSLAFTSGNTIYF.

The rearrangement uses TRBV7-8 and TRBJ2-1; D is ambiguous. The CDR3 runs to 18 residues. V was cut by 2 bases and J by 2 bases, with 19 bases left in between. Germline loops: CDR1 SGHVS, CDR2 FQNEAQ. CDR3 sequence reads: CASSLSRAAVATYNEQFF. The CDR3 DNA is TGTGCCAGCAGCTTATCAAGGGCGGCGGTAGCAACCTACAATGAGCAGTTCTTC.

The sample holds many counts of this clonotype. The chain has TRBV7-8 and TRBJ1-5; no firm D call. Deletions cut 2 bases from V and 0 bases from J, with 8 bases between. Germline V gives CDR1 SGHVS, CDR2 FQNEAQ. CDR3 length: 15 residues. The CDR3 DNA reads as TGTGCCAGCAGCTTAATCACGGATAGCAATCAGCCCCAGCATTTT. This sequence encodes CASSLITDSNQPQHF.

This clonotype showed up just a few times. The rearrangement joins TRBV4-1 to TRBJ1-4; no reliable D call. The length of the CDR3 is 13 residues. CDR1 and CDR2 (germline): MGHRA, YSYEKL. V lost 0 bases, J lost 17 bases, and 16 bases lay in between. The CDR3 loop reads CASSQDPYSPQFF. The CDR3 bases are TGCGCCAGCAGCCAAGACCCATACTCTCCCCAATTTTTT.

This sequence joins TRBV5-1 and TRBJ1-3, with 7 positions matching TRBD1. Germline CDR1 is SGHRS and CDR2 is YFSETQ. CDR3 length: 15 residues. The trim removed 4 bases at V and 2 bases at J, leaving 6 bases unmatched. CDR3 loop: CASSPTTGAGNTIYF. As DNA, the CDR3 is TGCGCCAGCAGCCCTACCACAGGGGCTGGAAACACCATATATTTT.

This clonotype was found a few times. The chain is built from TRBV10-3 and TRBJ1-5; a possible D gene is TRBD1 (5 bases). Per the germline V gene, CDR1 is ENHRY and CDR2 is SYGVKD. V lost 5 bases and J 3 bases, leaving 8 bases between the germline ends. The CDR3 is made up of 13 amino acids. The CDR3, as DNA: TGTGCCATCAGTCGGGGGATCAATCAGCCCCAGCATTTT. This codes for CAISRGINQPQHF.

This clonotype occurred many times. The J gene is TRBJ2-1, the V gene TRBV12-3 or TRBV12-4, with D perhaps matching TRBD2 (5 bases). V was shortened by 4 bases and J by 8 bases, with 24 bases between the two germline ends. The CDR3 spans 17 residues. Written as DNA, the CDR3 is TGTGCCAGCAGTTCCCCCCTGGCAGGAGGAGTAGGTGATGAGCAGTTCTTC. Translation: CASSSPLAGGVGDEQFF.

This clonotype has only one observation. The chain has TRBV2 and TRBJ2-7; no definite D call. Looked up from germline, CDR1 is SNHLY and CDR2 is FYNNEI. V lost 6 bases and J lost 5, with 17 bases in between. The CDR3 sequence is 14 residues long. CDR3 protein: CASSPNWVRDEQYF. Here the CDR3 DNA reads TGTGCCAGCAGCCCCAACTGGGTAAGGGACGAGCAGTACTTC.

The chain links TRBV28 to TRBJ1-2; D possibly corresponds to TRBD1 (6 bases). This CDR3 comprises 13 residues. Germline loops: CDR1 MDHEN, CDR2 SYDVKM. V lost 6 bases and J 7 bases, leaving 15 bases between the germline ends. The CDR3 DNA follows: TGTGCCAGCAGACCCAGGGGAGGCCGTGGCTACACCTTC. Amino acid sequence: CASRPRGGRGYTF.

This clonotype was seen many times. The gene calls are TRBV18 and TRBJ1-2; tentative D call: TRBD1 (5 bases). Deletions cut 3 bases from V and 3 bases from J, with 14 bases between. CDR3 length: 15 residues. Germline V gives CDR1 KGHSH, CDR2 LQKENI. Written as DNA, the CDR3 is TGTGCCAGCTCACCGGTATCAGGGATGGACTATGGCTACACCTTC. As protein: CASSPVSGMDYGYTF.

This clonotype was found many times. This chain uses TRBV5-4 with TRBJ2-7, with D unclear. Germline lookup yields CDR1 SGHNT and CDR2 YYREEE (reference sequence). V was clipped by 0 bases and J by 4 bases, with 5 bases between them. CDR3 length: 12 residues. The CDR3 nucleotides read TGTGCCAGCAGCTTGGATTGGTACGAGCAGTACTTC. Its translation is CASSLDWYEQYF.

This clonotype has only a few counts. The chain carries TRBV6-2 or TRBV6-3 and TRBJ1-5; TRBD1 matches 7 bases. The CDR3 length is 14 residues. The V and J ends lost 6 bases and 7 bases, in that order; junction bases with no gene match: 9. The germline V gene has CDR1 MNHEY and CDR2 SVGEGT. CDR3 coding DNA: TGTGCCAGCAGCATGACAGGGACCAAACAGCCCCAGCATTTT. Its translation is CASSMTGTKQPQHF.

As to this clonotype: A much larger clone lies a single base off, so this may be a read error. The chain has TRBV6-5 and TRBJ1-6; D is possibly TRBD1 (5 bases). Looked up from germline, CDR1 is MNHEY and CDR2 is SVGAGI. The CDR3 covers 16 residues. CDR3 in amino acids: CASGYSAYHQGSPLHF. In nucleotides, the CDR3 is TGTGCCAGCGGTTACTCTGCGTATCACCAGGGTTCACCCCTCCACTTT.

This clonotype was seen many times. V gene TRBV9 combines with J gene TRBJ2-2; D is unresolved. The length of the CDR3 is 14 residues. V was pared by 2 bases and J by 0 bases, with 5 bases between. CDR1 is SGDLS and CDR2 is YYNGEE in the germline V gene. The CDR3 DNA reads TGTGCCAGCAGCGTCTTAGCGAACACCGGGGAGCTGTTTTTT. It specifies CASSVLANTGELFF. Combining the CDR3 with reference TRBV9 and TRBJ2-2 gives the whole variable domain DSGVTQTPKHLITATGQRVTLRCSPRSGDLSVYWYQQSLDQGLQFLIQYYNGEERAKGNILERFSAQQFPDLHSELNLSSLELGDSALYFCASSVLANTGELFFGEGSRLTVL.

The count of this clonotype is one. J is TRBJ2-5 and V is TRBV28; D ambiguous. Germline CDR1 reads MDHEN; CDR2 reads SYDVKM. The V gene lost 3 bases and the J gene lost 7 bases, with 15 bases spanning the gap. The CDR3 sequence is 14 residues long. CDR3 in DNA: TGTGCCAGCAGTTTCCCTGGCGACGAGTCGACCCAGTACTTC. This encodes CASSFPGDESTQYF. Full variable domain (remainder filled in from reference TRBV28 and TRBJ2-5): DVKVTQSSRYLVKRTGEKVFLECVQDMDHENMFWYRQDPGLGLRLIYFSYDVKMKEKGDIPEGYSVSREKKERFSLILESASTNQTSMYLCASSFPGDESTQYFGPGTRLLVL.

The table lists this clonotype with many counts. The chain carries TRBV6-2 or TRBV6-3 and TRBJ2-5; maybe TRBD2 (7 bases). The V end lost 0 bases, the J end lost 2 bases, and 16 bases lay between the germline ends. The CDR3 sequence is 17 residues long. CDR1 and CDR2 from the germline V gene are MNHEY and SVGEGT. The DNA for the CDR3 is TGTGCCAGCAGTTACTCGGTGAACGGGGGGCAACAAGAGACCCAGTACTTC. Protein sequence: CASSYSVNGGQQETQYF.

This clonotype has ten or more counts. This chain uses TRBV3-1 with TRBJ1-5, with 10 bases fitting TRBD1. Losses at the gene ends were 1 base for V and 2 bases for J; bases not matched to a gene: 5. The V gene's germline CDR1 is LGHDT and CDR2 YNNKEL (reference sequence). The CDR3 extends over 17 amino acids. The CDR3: CASSQGRTGGGNQPQHF. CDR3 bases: TGTGCCAGCAGCCAAGGGAGGACAGGGGGAGGCAATCAGCCCCAGCATTTT.

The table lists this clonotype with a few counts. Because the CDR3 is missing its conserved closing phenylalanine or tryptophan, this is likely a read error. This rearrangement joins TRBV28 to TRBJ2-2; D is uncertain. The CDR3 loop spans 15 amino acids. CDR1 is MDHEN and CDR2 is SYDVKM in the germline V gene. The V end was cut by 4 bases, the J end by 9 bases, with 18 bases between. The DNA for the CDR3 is TGTGCCAGCAGTTCAAGTTCAGGTTTAAGCCGGGAGCTGTTTTCT. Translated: CASSSSSGLSRELFS.

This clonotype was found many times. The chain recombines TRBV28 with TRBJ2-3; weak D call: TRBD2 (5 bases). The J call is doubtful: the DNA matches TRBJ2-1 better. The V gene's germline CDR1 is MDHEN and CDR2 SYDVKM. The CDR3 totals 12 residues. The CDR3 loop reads CASSFRGNEQFF. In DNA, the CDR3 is TGTGCCAGCAGTTTCCGGGGCAATGAGCAGTTCTTC.

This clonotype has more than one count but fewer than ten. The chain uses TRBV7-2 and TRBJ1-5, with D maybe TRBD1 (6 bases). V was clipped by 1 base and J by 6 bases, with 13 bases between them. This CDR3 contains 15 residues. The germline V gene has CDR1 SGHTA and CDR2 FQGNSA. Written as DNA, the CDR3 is TGTGCCAGCAGCTTAGTATGGGGGGGCGGTCAGCCCCAGCATTTT. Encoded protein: CASSLVWGGGQPQHF.

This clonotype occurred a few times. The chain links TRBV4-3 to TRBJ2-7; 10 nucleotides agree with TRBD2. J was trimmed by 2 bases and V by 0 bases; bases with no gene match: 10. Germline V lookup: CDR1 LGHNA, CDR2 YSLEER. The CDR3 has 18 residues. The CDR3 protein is CASSQDVGTSGTTYEQYF. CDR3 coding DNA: TGCGCCAGCAGCCAAGACGTAGGAACTAGCGGGACCACCTACGAGCAGTACTTC.

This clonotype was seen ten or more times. Here the CDR3 DNA reads TGTGCCAGCAGCGAAGGGACTAGTGGGAATACGCAGTATTTT. The encoded protein is CASSEGTSGNTQYF. The chain uses TRBV7-3 and TRBJ2-3, with 8 bases matching TRBD2. Germline V gives CDR1 SGHTA, CDR2 FQGTGA. The CDR3 runs 14 residues. V trimming: 5 bases; J trimming: 7 bases; junction bases outside the gene matches: 8.

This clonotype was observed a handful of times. DNA for the CDR3: TGTGCCAGCAGCTTTAGGTGGTCGGGCATTCAGTACTTC. Protein sequence: CASSFRWSGIQYF. The chain is built from TRBV7-2 and TRBJ2-4, with unresolved D. Germline CDR1 reads SGHTA; CDR2 reads FQGNSA. There are 13 residues in the CDR3. V was trimmed by 3 bases and J by 9 bases, leaving 12 bases between them.

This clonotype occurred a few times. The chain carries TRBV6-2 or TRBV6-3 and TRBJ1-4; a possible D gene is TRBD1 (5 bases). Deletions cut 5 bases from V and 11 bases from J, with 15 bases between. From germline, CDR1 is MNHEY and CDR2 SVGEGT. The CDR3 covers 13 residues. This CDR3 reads CASSEDRGVKLFF. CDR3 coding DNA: TGTGCCAGCAGTGAAGACCGAGGGGTTAAACTGTTTTTT.

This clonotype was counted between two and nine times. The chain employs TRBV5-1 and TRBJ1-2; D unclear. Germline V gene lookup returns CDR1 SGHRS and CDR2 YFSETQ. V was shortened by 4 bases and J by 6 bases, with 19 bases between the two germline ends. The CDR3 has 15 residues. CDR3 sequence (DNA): TGCGCCAGCAGCCCCAGCGGGTTCGGGATTGATGGCTACACCTTC. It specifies CASSPSGFGIDGYTF.